Listed below are T cell receptor beta chains from one sample, sequenced in a study of blood T cell repertoires in COVID-19. Assay: immunoSEQ multiplex PCR; the TCRdb copy retains only in-frame clones and omits some. The sample contains some 220,000 clones, 65% to 85% of which appear only once. Sequenced material: peripheral blood. The receptors originated from a woman aged 55-69 years with acute or convalescent COVID-19. Each CDR3 is given with its conserved first and last residue. The D gene is left open where the match is weak. Clone size appears in some rows only: once, few, many, or a class for an expanded clone.

abundance	d_gene	v_gene	len	j_gene	CDR3aa	CDR3nt
-	TRBD2	TRBV7-6	17	TRBJ2-5	CASSLDDRTSLRETQYF	TGTGCCAGCAGCTTAGATGACCGGACTAGCCTCCGAGAGACCCAGTACTTC
-	TRBD1	TRBV5-1	14	TRBJ2-7	CASSEAGTGYEQYF	TGCGCCAGCAGCGAAGCCGGGACAGGATACGAGCAGTACTTC
once	TRBD2	TRBV4-1	15	TRBJ2-5	CASSQSGGARETQYF	TGCGCCAGCAGCCAAAGCGGGGGGGCCCGAGAGACCCAGTACTTC
once	-	TRBV5-4	14	TRBJ1-2	CASSFPGELNGYTF	TGTGCCAGCAGCTTTCCAGGGGAGCTTAATGGCTACACCTTC
few	-	TRBV7-2	15	TRBJ2-2	CASRLGTSNTGELFF	TGTGCCAGCCGTTTAGGGACTTCGAACACCGGGGAGCTGTTTTTT
-	TRBD1	TRBV7-9	14	TRBJ1-2	CASSSGQGNYGYTF	TGTGCCAGCAGCTCGGGACAGGGGAACTATGGCTACACCTTC
-	TRBD2	TRBV11-2	14	TRBJ2-1	CASSPSGGPGEQFF	TGTGCCAGCAGCCCGAGCGGGGGGCCCGGTGAGCAGTTCTTC
-	TRBD1	TRBV5-4	14	TRBJ1-2	CASSSNQGGGSYTF	TGTGCCAGCAGCTCAAACCAGGGGGGAGGAAGCTACACCTTC
-	-	TRBV3-1/TRBV3-2	17	TRBJ2-3	CASSQDLGGGFTDTQYF	TGTGCCAGCAGCCAAGATTTAGGGGGGGGATTCACAGATACGCAGTATTTT
few	-	TRBV6-1	16	TRBJ2-2	CASSDGGTGSSGELFF	TGTGCCAGCAGTGACGGGGGGACAGGTTCGAGCGGGGAGCTGTTTTTT
-	TRBD1	TRBV28	14	TRBJ2-4	CASNTGTGGTIQYF	TGTGCCAGCAATACCGGGACAGGGGGTACCATTCAGTACTTC
-	TRBD1	TRBV29-1	13	TRBJ1-2	CSVAQGVGYGYTF	TGCAGCGTCGCACAGGGGGTTGGCTATGGCTACACCTTC
once	TRBD1	TRBV5-1	15	TRBJ1-1	CASSLQGGMNTEAFF	TGCGCCAGCAGCTTGCAGGGGGGAATGAACACTGAAGCTTTCTTT
once	-	TRBV15	15	TRBJ2-4	CATSRDTAGRNIQYF	TGTGCCACCAGCAGAGATACGGCGGGGCGAAACATTCAGTACTTC
few	-	TRBV9	13	TRBJ2-5	CASSVSREETQYF	TGTGCCAGCAGCGTATCCAGGGAAGAGACCCAGTACTTC
once	-	TRBV5-4	14	TRBJ2-5	CASSLYSGGETQYF	TGTGCCAGCAGCCTGTACTCCGGCGGAGAGACCCAGTACTTC
once	TRBD2	TRBV5-5	15	TRBJ2-3	CASSLVSGGTDTQYF	TGTGCCAGCAGCTTGGTTAGCGGGGGTACAGATACGCAGTATTTT
few	-	TRBV4-2	15	TRBJ1-5	CASSQGDSSNQPQHF	TGTGCCAGCAGCCAAGGTGACAGTAGCAATCAGCCCCAGCATTTT
few	TRBD1	TRBV5-6	15	TRBJ1-6	CASSFGTANGSPLHF	TGTGCCAGCAGCTTCGGGACAGCCAATGGTTCACCCCTCCACTTT
-	-	TRBV3-1/TRBV3-2	13	TRBJ1-4	CASSPTGSEKLFF	TGTGCCAGCAGCCCGACGGGGAGTGAAAAACTGTTTTTT
-	TRBD1	TRBV29-1	14	TRBJ2-1	CSVLGQGAYNEQFF	TGCAGCGTTTTGGGACAGGGGGCCTACAATGAGCAGTTCTTC
once	-	TRBV9	13	TRBJ1-2	CASSVDPDYGYTF	TGTGCCAGCAGCGTAGATCCAGACTATGGCTACACCTTC
-	TRBD1	TRBV28	16	TRBJ2-1	CASSSGNPGQGNEQFF	TGTGCCAGCAGTTCGGGCAACCCGGGACAGGGCAATGAGCAGTTCTTC
-	TRBD2	TRBV6-1	16	TRBJ2-3	CASSEWAAGGIDTQYF	TGTGCCAGCAGTGAATGGGCGGCGGGGGGAATAGATACGCAGTATTTT
few	TRBD1	TRBV5-1	14	TRBJ1-1	CASSLQGANTEAFF	TGCGCCAGCAGCTTACAGGGGGCGAACACTGAAGCTTTCTTT
once	TRBD1	TRBV7-9	15	TRBJ2-3	CASSVQGKGTDTQYF	TGTGCCAGCAGCGTACAGGGGAAAGGCACAGATACGCAGTATTTT
-	-	TRBV4-2	13	TRBJ2-5	CASSRRGQETQYF	TGTGCCAGCAGCCGGAGGGGCCAAGAGACCCAGTACTTC
-	-	TRBV19	15	TRBJ2-1	CASSSSLGGRREQFF	TGTGCCAGTAGTAGCTCATTGGGGGGGCGGCGGGAGCAGTTCTTC
-	TRBD1	TRBV7-3	13	TRBJ2-7	CASSPNHRGEQYF	TGTGCCAGCAGCCCCAACCACAGGGGCGAGCAGTACTTC
-	-	TRBV29-1	15	TRBJ1-5	CSVDGVGRADQPQHF	TGCAGCGTTGATGGGGTGGGCAGGGCGGATCAGCCCCAGCATTTT
-	-	TRBV4-1	16	TRBJ1-1	CASSQDRGAITTEAFF	TGCGCCAGCAGCCAAGACCGGGGAGCAATTACCACTGAAGCTTTCTTT
-	TRBD2	TRBV4-2	18	TRBJ2-3	CASSQRPASGGNTDTQYF	TGTGCCAGCAGCCAGCGCCCGGCTAGCGGGGGGAACACAGATACGCAGTATTTT
-	-	TRBV18	17	TRBJ1-6	CASSLLGAKSYNSPLHF	TGTGCCAGCTCACTCCTAGGGGCTAAGTCCTATAATTCACCCCTCCACTTT
once	TRBD1	TRBV3-1/TRBV3-2	16	TRBJ2-2	CASSLKTGLNTGELFF	TGTGCCAGCAGCCTCAAGACAGGGCTAAACACCGGGGAGCTGTTTTTT
once	TRBD1	TRBV5-1	14	TRBJ2-7	CASSAGTATYEQYF	TGCGCCAGCAGCGCTGGGACAGCGACTTACGAGCAGTACTTC